In this sample, the clone carrying this T cell receptor beta chain turned up a few times. This sample was included in a study of early T cells in non-severe SARS-CoV-2 infection. One entry per CDR3 protein, called by TCRdb with MiXCR from the 5' RACE reads. The table records roughly 51,000 distinct CDR3 sequences, around 6.9% of them present only once. The CDR3 has 18 residues. V was clipped by 4 bases and J by 2 bases, with 20 bases between them. Germline assignment: CDR1 MNHNS and CDR2 SASEGT. The sequence was obtained from an adult who was a healthcare worker with PCR-confirmed SARS-CoV-2 infection or an uninfected control (not recorded which). The starting material was whole blood, obtained at baseline. The chain recombines TRBV6-1 with TRBJ1-4, with a possible D match to TRBD1 (6 bases). In nucleotides, the CDR3 is TGTGCCAGCAGTGTGCACCTACAGGGCCGAGGGACTAATGAAAAACTGTTTTTT. Its translation: CASSVHLQGRGTNEKLFF.